The text below deals with one T cell receptor beta chain. Its antigen is not known. The junction departs from the called germline gene at one end, perhaps through a read error. The sample comes from a study of cytomegalovirus exposure and HLA in healthy donors. Study-level results: An analysis was carried out later, and it reportedly showed fewer N-insertions in an Asian-associated ancestry cluster than the approximately 670-donor mean.

This PCR relied on a set of 60 Vbeta primers and 13 Jbeta primers. Assay used: immunoSEQ multiplex PCR; TCRdb lists only in-frame clones, some missing. Of 160,000 or so clones listed, approximately 80% are singletons. The sequence derives from a male donor in good health and CMV-seropositive. Material for sequencing was PBMCs.

As DNA, the CDR3 is TGTTCCAGCAGCCCGGGACAGGGGGCCAATCAGCCCCAGCATTTT. Amino acids: CSSSPGQGANQPQHF. The V call is TRBV7-9, the J call TRBJ1-5; 12 bases fit TRBD1. Germline CDR1 reads SEHNR; CDR2 reads FQNEAQ (reference sequence). This CDR3 has 15 amino acids.